Listed here are 9 T cell receptor beta chains from one sample, sequenced in a study of T cell repertoires in cytomegalovirus infection. Antigens for these TCRs are unknown. TCRdb reanalysed the reads using MiXCR and keeps one entry per CDR3 protein. The repertoire holds fewer than 1,000,000 distinct CDR3 sequences, with approximately 32% as singletons. Sequencing was performed on cultured CD8+ T cells from PBMCs, taken from culture after CMV antigen stimulation. The receptors here all came from a human donor in good health (CMV status not recorded). Some clones in this sample may be carry-over from other donors' samples.

This clonotype was seen a handful of times. A much bigger clone sits one base away, suggesting this may be a read error. The CDR3 loop reads CASSLLLSNLETQYF. CDR3 coding DNA: TGTGCCAGCAGCTTACTCCTGAGTAATTTAGAGACCCAGTACTTC. The chain joins TRBV7-6 to TRBJ2-5; no clear D. Trimming took off 2 bases at V and 4 bases at J, with 14 bases between the two ends. The CDR3 consists of 15 residues. CDR1 and CDR2 from the germline V gene are SGHVS and FNYEAQ.

There are many counts of this clonotype. The chain recombines TRBV7-8 with TRBJ2-3, with D maybe TRBD2 (6 bases). V was pared by 4 bases and J by 0 bases, with 11 bases between. The CDR3 contains 15 residues. Germline lookup yields CDR1 SGHVS and CDR2 FQNEAQ. The DNA for the CDR3 is TGTGCCAGCAGCTCAAGACTAGTCAGCACAGATACGCAGTATTTT. Amino acids: CASSSRLVSTDTQYF.

As for this clonotype: An end of the junction does not agree with germline; a read error may underlie this. The CDR3 nucleotides are TGTGCCAACAGTTCGTCGGCTAGCGCCACAGATACGCAGTATTTT. Residues: CANSSSASATDTQYF. The gene calls are TRBV6-8 and TRBJ2-3; D might be TRBD2 (6 bases). Per the germline V gene, CDR1 is MNHGY and CDR2 is SAAAGT. The CDR3 length is 15 residues.

This clonotype appeared many times. The V gene is TRBV7-2, the J gene TRBJ1-2; D not certain. This CDR3 is built from 14 residues. Germline lookup yields CDR1 SGHTA and CDR2 FQGNSA. V was clipped by 1 base and J by 8 bases, with 14 bases between them. The CDR3 here is CASSLGAGDVGYTF. CDR3 nucleotide sequence: TGTGCCAGCAGCTTAGGGGCCGGAGATGTGGGCTACACCTTC.

This clonotype was detected only a few times. This chain joins TRBV12-3 or TRBV12-4 and TRBJ2-2; the D gene is possibly TRBD2 (6 bases). The CDR3 is 14 amino acids. Trimming pared 8 bases from V and 1 base from J, leaving 11 bases between. CDR3 sequence (DNA): TGTGCCAGCGGAGGGACGGTGAACACCGGGGAGCTGTTTTTT. This codes for CASGGTVNTGELFF.

The chain is built from TRBV27 and TRBJ2-1; 10 positions agree with TRBD1. The CDR3 length is 19 residues. CDR1 is MNHEY and CDR2 is SMNVEV in the germline V gene (reference sequence). V dropped 2 bases and J dropped 0; count of bases not matched to a gene: 10. The CDR3 protein is CASSLRGQGVPGSYNEQFF. The CDR3, as DNA: TGTGCCAGCAGTTTACGTGGACAGGGGGTCCCGGGCTCCTACAATGAGCAGTTCTTC.

This rearrangement joins TRBV12-3 or TRBV12-4 to TRBJ1-4, with TRBD1 identical over 8 bases. V shed 5 bases and J 2 bases; nucleotides not matched to a gene: 10. CDR3 length: 17 residues. CDR3 bases: TGTGCCAGCAGTCCCCAGACAGGGGTGGGGACTAATGAAAAACTGTTTTTT. Protein: CASSPQTGVGTNEKLFF.

In its sample, this clonotype was seen many times. The chain is built from TRBV7-2 and TRBJ2-3, with TRBD2 matching 10 bases. The CDR3 spans 15 residues. Germline V gives CDR1 SGHTA, CDR2 FQGNSA. V trimming: 5 bases; J trimming: 6 bases; junction bases outside the gene matches: 8. The CDR3: CASSPSGGAWDTQYF. The CDR3 nucleotides are TGTGCCAGCAGCCCAAGCGGGGGGGCATGGGATACGCAGTATTTT.

This clonotype occurred many times. The chain links TRBV12-3 or TRBV12-4 to TRBJ2-1; 13 nucleotides match TRBD2. CDR3 length equals 14 residues. The junction had 5 bases not matched to a gene; V was cut back by 6 bases and J by 9 bases. The CDR3 loop reads CASSRTSGGLEQFF. The CDR3 DNA sequence: TGTGCCAGCAGCCGGACTAGCGGGGGCCTTGAGCAGTTCTTC.